The sequence of this T cell receptor beta chain was determined in a study of shared clonotypes between healthy human individuals. On the study more broadly: Each donor contributed plates that comprised three CD4 naive, three CD4 memory, two CD8 naive and one CD8 memory. Study-level findings and limits: Clonotype sharing among the donors was expected to vary with sequencing depth. Four donors had about 5.1% of their naive CD4 clonotypes in common.

Germline loops: CDR1 SGHNT, CDR2 YYREEE (reference sequence). CDR3 length: 17 amino acids. With V trimmed by 3 bases and J by 1 base, 11 bases remained unmatched. Clones were read by immunoSEQ multiplex PCR, and TCRdb kept only the in-frame ones, dropping some. Counted here are roughly 660,000 clones, 90% occurring once; the ten biggest clones make up 34%. With respect to this clone: Antigen specificity is unknown.

The sequenced sample was memory CD8+ T cells from PBMCs. Subset here: CD45RO+ cells pooled with CCR7-negative TemRA cells. The chain employs TRBV5-4 and TRBJ2-7; 9 bases agree with TRBD2. This clonotype originated in a young man in good health. Some clones in this sample may be carry-over from other donors' samples. In nucleotides, the CDR3 is TGTGCCAGCAGCTCTGTCGTCGTAGCGGGGGTGTCCTACGAGCAGTACTTC. Its protein is CASSSVVVAGVSYEQYF.